This T cell receptor beta chain was sequenced during a study of Ad26.COV2.S vaccination and SARS-CoV-2 variants. Across the whole study: A participant enrolled in the COV1001 Ad26.COV2.S trial arm provided the sample. Into the muscle, Ad26.COV2.S was dosed once or twice, 56 days apart. General observations from the study: Placebo recipients trailed vaccine recipients in spike-specific TCR breadth.

Germline lookup yields CDR1 MNHEY and CDR2 SMNVEV (reference sequence). CDR3 length: 15 amino acids. V was shortened by 2 bases and J by 0 bases, with 9 bases between the two germline ends. A note on this clone: Its antigen is not known.

TCRdb's copy holds only in-frame clones and misses some; the assay was immunoSEQ multiplex PCR. The sample contains 350,000 to 400,000 clones, 88% of which appear only once. The sample's treatment: over 15 received Ad26.COV2.S at low or high dose, single or two shots; about 5 received placebo; per-sample allocation not given. Collection of samples fell on day 63 after the first vaccine or placebo injection. An adult donor aged 18-55 years was enrolled in Boston. Material: peripheral blood, obtained in a trial of Ad26.COV2.S vaccine versus placebo. The receptor comes from a person aged 18 to 65 who received the Ad26.COV2.S COVID-19 vaccine or a placebo. The rearrangement links TRBV27 to TRBJ2-3; no clear D. CDR3 nucleotide sequence: TGTGCCAGCAGTTTAGGAGCGCAAAGCACAGATACGCAGTATTTT. Its protein is CASSLGAQSTDTQYF.